This TCR beta chain was sequenced during a study of blood T cell repertoires in COVID-19. Across the whole study: The United States, Italy and Spain provided the acute and convalescent COVID-19 samples. In each case, the material was cDNA or gDNA derived from T cells, B-cell-depleted T cells, or PBMCs.

As originally analysed: Using reference gene primer amplification, nucleated cell counts were estimated. The table came from immunoSEQ multiplex PCR; TCRdb's copy has only in-frame clones and leaves some out. V and J calls and clone size are given by that table; D and trimming were obtained from the DNA. Found here are some 250,000 clones, roughly 86% of them singletons; the top ten hold roughly 4%. Recruits, aged roughly 18 to 89 years, lived in 24 US areas. With V trimmed by 5 bases and J by 8 bases, 8 bases remained unmatched. CDR1 SGHTA and CDR2 FQGNSA come from the germline V gene. The CDR3 runs 14 residues.

This clonotype originated in a woman in her twenties or thirties with acute COVID-19. The rearrangement links TRBV7-2 to TRBJ1-2; TRBD1 matches at 10 bases. Sequencing was done on a sample of PBMCs or T cells enriched from blood (not recorded which). CDR3 in amino acids: CASSQGQGFGGYTF. The CDR3 region has the DNA TGTGCCAGCAGCCAGGGACAGGGGTTTGGCGGCTACACCTTC.